This passage covers 5 T cell receptor beta chains from one sample sequenced in a study of blood T cell repertoires in COVID-19. TCRdb keeps only in-frame clones here, not all; method: immunoSEQ multiplex PCR. Of 150,000 or so clones listed, just over 85% were seen once; the top ten hold 8% to 10%. Sequencing was done on a sample of peripheral blood. The receptors derive from a man aged 60 to 75 with acute or convalescent COVID-19.

V gene TRBV7-2 combines with J gene TRBJ2-7, with D possibly TRBD2 on 6 matching bases. This CDR3 is 15 amino acids long. The germline V and J ends were trimmed by 5 bases and 2 bases, with 16 bases remaining between them. CDR1 is SGHTA, CDR2 FQGNSA, per germline. The CDR3 here is CASSPSGGITYEQYF. The DNA of the CDR3 is TGTGCCAGCAGCCCTAGTGGCGGGATCACCTACGAGCAGTACTTC.

This sequence joins TRBV6-1 and TRBJ1-2; a weak D match, TRBD1 (5 bases). The CDR3 is 13 residues long. The V end was cut by 0 bases, the J end by 8 bases, with 10 bases between. Germline lookup yields CDR1 MNHNS and CDR2 SASEGT. CDR3 protein: CASSEAIGGGYTF. The CDR3 bases are TGTGCCAGCAGTGAAGCGATCGGGGGGGGCTACACCTTC.

The CDR3 reads CATSDSREGVAPVGQPQHF. The CDR3 region has the DNA TGTGCCACCAGTGATTCCCGAGAGGGTGTGGCCCCAGTTGGTCAACCCCAGCATTTT. The chain couples TRBV24-1 to TRBJ1-5; D call uncertain. Trimming took off 2 bases at V and 10 bases at J, with 29 bases between the two ends. CDR1 and CDR2 from the germline V gene are KGHDR and SFDVKD. CDR3 length equals 19 residues.

This clone was observed once. The chain combines TRBV18 with TRBJ1-1; TRBD1 might be the D (6 bases). Trimming cost V 1 base and J 5 bases, with 11 bases left between them. Germline assignment: CDR1 KGHSH and CDR2 LQKENI. The CDR3 is 14 amino acids. The CDR3 DNA reads TGTGCCAGCTCACCACAGGGGGTTTTGACTGAAGCTTTCTTT. Amino acids: CASSPQGVLTEAFF. Using reference TRBV18 and TRBJ1-1 for the parts outside the CDR3, the full variable domain is NAGVMQNPRHLVRRRGQEARLRCSPMKGHSHVYWYRQLPEEGLKFMVYLQKENIIDESGMPKERFSAEFPKEGPSILRIQQVVRGDSAAYFCASSPQGVLTEAFFGQGTRLTVV.

The chain carries TRBV2 and TRBJ2-5; 8 positions agree with TRBD1. Looked up from germline, CDR1 is SNHLY and CDR2 is FYNNEI. This CDR3 region has 14 residues. Trimming cost V 2 bases and J 6 bases; bases outside gene matches: 5. CDR3 loop: CASSEQGASKTQYF. In DNA form, the CDR3 reads TGTGCCAGCAGTGAACAGGGGGCATCGAAGACCCAGTACTTC.